These 28 T cell receptor beta chains came from one sample sequenced in a study of T-cell reconstitution after alpha-beta-depleted transplantation in children. TCRbeta library preparation incorporated unique molecular identifiers. TCRdb independently ran MiXCR on the PCR reads; one entry per CDR3 protein. This sample yields 200,000 to 250,000 distinct CDR3 sequences, of which about 9.6% are seen a single time; about 4.8% belongs to the top ten. Sample: PBMCs from the stem cell graft donor, taken from the stem cell graft. These receptors were taken from a human donor who donated a stem cell graft to a child with SCID.

This clonotype was picked up many times. The chain carries TRBV6-6 and TRBJ1-2; D possibly corresponds to TRBD1 (6 bases). Germline V gene lookup returns CDR1 MNHNY and CDR2 SVGAGI (reference sequence). V lost 7 bases to trimming and J lost 4 bases, with 13 bases between them. This CDR3 region has 13 residues. DNA for the CDR3: TGTGCCAGCACCACCGCGACAGGCTATGGCTACACCTTC. Translating gives CASTTATGYGYTF.

Many counts were recorded for this clonotype. The rearrangement uses TRBV9 and TRBJ1-4, with D possibly TRBD1 on 6 matching bases. The CDR3 extends over 15 amino acids. In germline, CDR1 is SGDLS, CDR2 YYNGEE. V was cut by 4 bases and J by 3 bases, with 13 bases left in between. Here the CDR3 reads CASSPQGSPNEKLFF. The CDR3 DNA sequence: TGTGCCAGCAGCCCACAGGGTTCCCCTAATGAAAAACTGTTTTTT. Using reference TRBV9 and TRBJ1-4 for the parts outside the CDR3, the full variable domain is DSGVTQTPKHLITATGQRVTLRCSPRSGDLSVYWYQQSLDQGLQFLIQYYNGEERAKGNILERFSAQQFPDLHSELNLSSLELGDSALYFCASSPQGSPNEKLFFGSGTQLSVL.

This clonotype has a count of ten or more. The chain is built from TRBV9 and TRBJ2-5, with D possibly TRBD1 on 6 matching bases. Germline V gene lookup returns CDR1 SGDLS and CDR2 YYNGEE. CDR3 length equals 13 residues. V gave up 4 bases and J gave up 5 bases, with 12 bases separating them. CDR3 amino acids: CASSPGRGETQYF. The DNA of the CDR3 is TGTGCCAGCAGCCCCGGCAGGGGTGAGACCCAGTACTTC. The whole variable domain, remainder taken from reference TRBV9 and TRBJ2-5, is DSGVTQTPKHLITATGQRVTLRCSPRSGDLSVYWYQQSLDQGLQFLIQYYNGEERAKGNILERFSAQQFPDLHSELNLSSLELGDSALYFCASSPGRGETQYFGPGTRLLVL.

This clonotype was counted many times. V and J are TRBV20-1 and TRBJ2-2; 7 bases fit TRBD1. Losses at the gene ends were 3 bases for V and 4 bases for J; bases not matched to a gene: 11. This CDR3 comprises 16 residues. Germline lookup yields CDR1 DFQATT and CDR2 SNEGSKA (reference sequence). CDR3 sequence (DNA): TGCAGTGCTAGGGCCCCCCCCCACAGGGGCACCGGGGAGCTGTTTTTT. It is translated as CSARAPPHRGTGELFF.

This clonotype was picked up many times. The chain joins TRBV4-2 to TRBJ2-5, with D unclear. CDR3 length equals 16 residues. Trimming shortened V by 4 bases and J by 1 base, and 16 bases separated the two germline ends. CDR1 and CDR2 (germline): LGHNA, YNFKEQ. CDR3 in DNA: TGTGCCAGCAGCCCCAGCCCTAGAAGGCCCCAAGAGACCCAGTACTTC. Its translation is CASSPSPRRPQETQYF.

This clonotype was observed many times. The rearrangement uses TRBV27 and TRBJ2-6; 8 nucleotides line up with TRBD1. Per germline, CDR1 MNHEY and CDR2 SMNVEV (reference sequence). The V segment lost 4 bases and the J segment 1 base; nucleotides outside the gene matches: 9. The CDR3 is 18 residues long. In nucleotides, the CDR3 is TGTGCCAGCAGTTCCACAGGGGGTACTCCTTCTGGGGCCAACGTCCTGACTTTC. It codes for CASSSTGGTPSGANVLTF. The complete variable domain, with remaining parts taken from reference TRBV27 and TRBJ2-6, reads EAQVTQNPRYLITVTGKKLTVTCSQNMNHEYMSWYRQDPGLGLRQIYYSMNVEVTDKGDVPEGYKVSRKEKRNFPLILESPSPNQTSLYFCASSSTGGTPSGANVLTFGAGSRLTVL.

This clonotype came up a few times. The gene calls are TRBV11-2 and TRBJ2-5; the match to TRBD2 covers 14 bases. From germline, CDR1 is SGHAT and CDR2 FQNNGV. V trimming: 4 bases; J trimming: 5 bases; junction bases outside the gene matches: 3. The CDR3 contains 15 residues. Here the CDR3 reads CASSWTSGGTETQYF. The CDR3 DNA sequence: TGTGCCAGCAGCTGGACTAGCGGGGGGACGGAGACCCAGTACTTC. Full variable domain (outside the CDR3, taken from reference TRBV11-2 and TRBJ2-5): EAGVAQSPRYKIIEKRQSVAFWCNPISGHATLYWYQQILGQGPKLLIQFQNNGVVDDSQLPKDRFSAERLKGVDSTLKIQPAKLEDSAVYLCASSWTSGGTETQYFGPGTRLLVL.

The V gene is TRBV6-5, the J gene TRBJ1-1; D might be TRBD1 (6 bases). V lost 2 bases and J lost 3, with 13 bases in between. The CDR3 sequence is 15 residues long. Germline V gives CDR1 MNHEY, CDR2 SVGAGI. The CDR3: CASSYVGGPHTEAFF. The DNA for the CDR3 is TGTGCCAGCAGTTACGTGGGGGGCCCCCACACTGAAGCTTTCTTT.

This clonotype was detected many times. The chain has TRBV4-3 and TRBJ1-1; 8 bases are a match to TRBD1. The CDR3 has 17 amino acids. The germline V gene has CDR1 LGHNA and CDR2 YSLEER. The junction had 12 bases not matched to a gene; V was cut back by 2 bases and J by 4 bases. The CDR3 sequence is CASSQRPRGLGVTEAFF. In nucleotides, the CDR3 is TGCGCCAGCAGCCAACGCCCCAGGGGGCTAGGGGTCACTGAAGCTTTCTTT.

This clonotype came up many times. The V and J genes are TRBV7-2 and TRBJ1-1; no clear D. Germline CDR1 and CDR2: SGHTA and FQGNSA. There are 14 residues in the CDR3. V was cut by 5 bases and J by 0 bases, with 10 bases left in between. In DNA form, the CDR3 reads TGTGCCAGCAGCCGGCAGATCATGAACACTGAAGCTTTCTTT. Protein: CASSRQIMNTEAFF.

This clonotype came up many times. The gene calls are TRBV7-2 and TRBJ2-1; D is uncertain. This CDR3 spans 13 amino acids. Trimming left V 2 bases short and J 7 bases short, with 9 bases between. Germline-derived CDR1 and CDR2 are SGHTA and FQGNSA. The CDR3 protein is CASSLTLTNEQFF. The CDR3 DNA reads TGTGCCAGCAGCTTAACTCTAACGAATGAGCAGTTCTTC.

This clonotype showed up many times. V usage is TRBV29-1 and J usage is TRBJ2-1; 15 bases match TRBD2. The CDR3 loop spans 14 amino acids. Germline-derived CDR1 and CDR2 are SQVTM and ANQGSEA. V trimming: 4 bases; J trimming: 7 bases; junction bases outside the gene matches: 2. CDR3 DNA sequence: TGCAGCGTTGCGGGGACTAGCGGGGGGAATGAGCAGTTCTTC. Amino acid sequence: CSVAGTSGGNEQFF.

This clonotype turned up a few times. V is TRBV6-1 and J is TRBJ1-1; D ambiguous. The V and J ends lost 2 bases and 3 bases respectively, with 7 bases between them. The germline V gene encodes CDR1 MNHNS and CDR2 SASEGT. The CDR3 has 13 amino acids. This CDR3 is CASSELGYTEAFF. The CDR3 DNA follows: TGTGCCAGCAGTGAATTAGGGTACACTGAAGCTTTCTTT.

The sample holds many counts of this clonotype. The rearrangement joins TRBV7-2 to TRBJ1-1; the D gene is possibly TRBD1 (5 bases). Germline loops: CDR1 SGHTA, CDR2 FQGNSA. V lost 5 bases, J lost 5 bases, and 18 bases lay in between. CDR3 size: 15 residues. CDR3 residues: CASSASVGAGTEAFF. DNA for the CDR3: TGTGCCAGCAGCGCGAGCGTAGGGGCGGGGACTGAAGCTTTCTTT.

This clonotype came up many times. This chain joins TRBV4-2 and TRBJ2-7, with TRBD2 identical over 8 bases. The CDR3 length is 17 residues. The trim removed 3 bases at V and 0 bases at J, leaving 10 bases unmatched. Per germline, CDR1 LGHNA and CDR2 YNFKEQ. The CDR3 sequence is CASSQLSGGPSSYEQYF. The CDR3 DNA sequence: TGTGCCAGCAGCCAGTTAAGCGGGGGCCCCAGCTCCTACGAGCAGTACTTC.

This clonotype has at least ten counts. The chain combines TRBV5-1 with TRBJ1-4; D gene uncertain. Trimming left V 2 bases short and J 8 bases short, with 10 bases between. There are 13 residues in the CDR3. Germline V gene lookup returns CDR1 SGHRS and CDR2 YFSETQ. CDR3 region: CASSFTEREKLFF. The CDR3 DNA follows: TGCGCCAGCAGCTTTACAGAAAGGGAAAAACTGTTTTTT.

This clonotype was observed many times. The chain carries TRBV11-1 and TRBJ2-7, with 8 bases fitting TRBD1. V was pared by 6 bases and J by 3 bases, with 7 bases of the junction left unmatched. The CDR3 has 14 residues. The germline V gene encodes CDR1 SGHAT and CDR2 FQDESV (reference sequence). The CDR3 sequence: CASSSGQGHYEQYF. The CDR3 nucleotides read TGTGCCAGCAGTTCCGGACAGGGCCACTACGAGCAGTACTTC.

With regard to this clonotype: One end of the junction is discordant with germline, which a read error may explain. V is TRBV20-1 and J is TRBJ2-5; TRBD1 or TRBD2 may be the D gene (6 bases each). This CDR3 spans 12 amino acids. CDR1 is DFQATT and CDR2 is SNEGSKA in the germline V gene (reference sequence). CDR3 nucleotide sequence: TGCAGTGCTAGAAGGGGGGAAGAGACCCAGCACTTC. Amino acids: CSARRGEETQHF.

At least ten counts were recorded for this clonotype. This chain uses TRBV12-3 or TRBV12-4 with TRBJ1-6; 7 bases agree with TRBD1. This CDR3 has 12 residues. J gave up 14 bases and V 7 bases, and 8 bases lay outside the gene matches. The CDR3 here is CASKEGARALHF. CDR3 DNA sequence: TGTGCCAGCAAGGAGGGGGCACGGGCCCTCCACTTT.

This clonotype was seen repeatedly, ten times or more. V usage is TRBV7-9 and J usage is TRBJ1-5; TRBD1 agrees at 7 bases. Trimming removed 1 base from V and 7 bases from J; junction bases left unmatched: 4. The germline gives CDR1 SEHNR, CDR2 FQNEAQ (reference sequence). This CDR3 spans 14 amino acids. CDR3 DNA sequence: TGTGCCAGCAGCTTAGGACAGGGCGAACAGCCCCAGCATTTT. Its protein is CASSLGQGEQPQHF.

Note on this clonotype: This may be a read error, as it is one base from a much larger clone. The chain joins TRBV6-2 or TRBV6-3 to TRBJ2-3; possibly TRBD2 for D (6 bases). CDR3 size: 15 residues. Germline-derived CDR1 and CDR2 are MNHEY and SVGEGT. The V end was cut by 5 bases, the J end by 2 bases, with 14 bases between. The CDR3 DNA is TGTGCCAGCAGTCGTTTCGGGGGAACCACAGATACGCAGTATTTT. Translated, it gives CASSRFGGTTDTQYF.

This clonotype came up many times. The genes are TRBV9 and TRBJ2-5; D is perhaps TRBD2 (5 bases). Looked up from germline, CDR1 is SGDLS and CDR2 is YYNGEE. The CDR3 runs 13 residues. The V end was cut by 3 bases, the J end by 0 bases, with 6 bases between. CDR3 nucleotides: TGTGCCAGCAGCGACGGGAACCAAGAGACCCAGTACTTC. Translation gives CASSDGNQETQYF.

This clonotype showed up many times. The CDR3 region is CASSPTWAEVRNTEAFF. CDR3 DNA: TGTGCCAGCAGCCCCACGTGGGCAGAGGTGAGGAACACTGAAGCTTTCTTT. The chain couples TRBV3-1 to TRBJ1-1; D remains ambiguous. From germline, CDR1 is LGHDT and CDR2 YNNKEL (reference sequence). This CDR3 comprises 17 residues. V dropped 4 bases and J dropped 1 base, with 19 bases sitting between them.

This clonotype was observed many times. The chain recombines TRBV5-6 with TRBJ1-1; D unresolved. Trimming removed 4 bases at V and 3 bases at J, with 13 bases between. This CDR3 region has 14 residues. Per germline, CDR1 SGHDT and CDR2 YYEEEE. CDR3 nucleotides: TGTGCCAGCAGCCGACTCGCAGCCGACACTGAAGCTTTCTTT. Translation gives CASSRLAADTEAFF. Combining the CDR3 with reference TRBV5-6 and TRBJ1-1 gives the whole variable domain DAGVTQSPTHLIKTRGQQVTLRCSPKSGHDTVSWYQQALGQGPQFIFQYYEEEERQRGNFPDRFSGHQFPNYSSELNVNALLLGDSALYLCASSRLAADTEAFFGQGTRLTVV.

This clonotype was recorded many times. The genes are TRBV5-1 and TRBJ2-3, with TRBD1 matching over 7 bases. Germline CDR1 reads SGHRS; CDR2 reads YFSETQ. After removal of 4 bases from V and 5 bases from J, the junction contained 7 bases not matched to a gene. This CDR3 contains 14 residues. In nucleotides, the CDR3 is TGCGCCAGCAGCCTCGGACAGGACGGAGATACGCAGTATTTT. As protein: CASSLGQDGDTQYF.

This clonotype was counted ten times or more. The chain employs TRBV5-8 and TRBJ2-4; D unresolved. The ends were cut back, 4 bases at V and 7 bases at J, with 9 bases in the middle. Germline V lookup: CDR1 SGHTS, CDR2 YDEGEE. The CDR3 runs 12 residues. CDR3 amino acids: CASSPAANIQYF. The DNA of the CDR3 is TGTGCCAGCAGCCCGGCTGCCAACATTCAGTACTTC.

This clonotype came up many times. This chain joins TRBV5-1 and TRBJ2-1; 14 positions agree with TRBD2. Germline V gene data show CDR1 as SGHRS and CDR2 as YFSETQ. J gave up 9 bases and V 4 bases, and 6 bases lay outside the gene matches. This CDR3 is 15 amino acids long. The CDR3 loop reads CASSLTSGGAAEQFF. The CDR3 nucleotides read TGCGCCAGCAGCCTGACTAGCGGGGGGGCGGCTGAGCAGTTCTTC.

This clonotype was detected ten times or more. The chain couples TRBV7-2 to TRBJ2-7; the D call may be TRBD1 or TRBD2 (5 bases each). The CDR3 is 16 amino acids. CDR1 SGHTA and CDR2 FQGNSA come from the germline V gene. Trimming shortened V by 5 bases and J by 3 bases, and 20 bases separated the two germline ends. CDR3 coding DNA: TGTGCCAGCAGCCAGGCCCCCAGGGTCAGCGGCTACGAGCAGTACTTC. Translated, it gives CASSQAPRVSGYEQYF.